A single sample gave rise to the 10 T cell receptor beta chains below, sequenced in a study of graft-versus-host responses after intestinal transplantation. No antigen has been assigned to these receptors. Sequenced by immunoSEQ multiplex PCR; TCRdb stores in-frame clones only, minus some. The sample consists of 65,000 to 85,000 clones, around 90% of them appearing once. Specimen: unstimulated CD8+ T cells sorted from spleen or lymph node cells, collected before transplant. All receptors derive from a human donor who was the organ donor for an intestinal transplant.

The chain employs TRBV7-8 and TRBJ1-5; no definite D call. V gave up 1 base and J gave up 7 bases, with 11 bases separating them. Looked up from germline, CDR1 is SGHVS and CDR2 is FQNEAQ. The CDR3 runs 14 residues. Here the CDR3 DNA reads TGTGCCAGCAGCTTAGACAGCTCCAAACAGCCCCAGCATTTT. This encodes CASSLDSSKQPQHF.

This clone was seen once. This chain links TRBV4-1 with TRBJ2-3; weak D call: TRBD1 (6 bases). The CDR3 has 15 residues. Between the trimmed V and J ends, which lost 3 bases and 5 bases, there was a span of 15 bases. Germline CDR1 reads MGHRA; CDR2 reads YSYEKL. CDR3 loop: CASSQWGGGGDTQYF. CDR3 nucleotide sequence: TGCGCCAGCAGCCAGTGGGGTGGGGGCGGAGATACGCAGTATTTT.

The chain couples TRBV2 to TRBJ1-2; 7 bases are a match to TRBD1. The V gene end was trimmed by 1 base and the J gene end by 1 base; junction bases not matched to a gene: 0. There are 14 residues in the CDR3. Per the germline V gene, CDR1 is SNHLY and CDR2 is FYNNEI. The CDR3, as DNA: TGTGCCAGCAGTGAAGGACAGGGTAACTATGGCTACACCTTC. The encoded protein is CASSEGQGNYGYTF.

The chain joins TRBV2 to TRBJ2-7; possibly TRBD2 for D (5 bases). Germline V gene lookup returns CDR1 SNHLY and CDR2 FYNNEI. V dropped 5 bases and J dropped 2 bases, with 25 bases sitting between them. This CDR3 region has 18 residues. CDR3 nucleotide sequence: TGTGCCAGCAGTACCGGGTACGGAAAACCCCTGGGAGCCTACGAGCAGTACTTC. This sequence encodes CASSTGYGKPLGAYEQYF.

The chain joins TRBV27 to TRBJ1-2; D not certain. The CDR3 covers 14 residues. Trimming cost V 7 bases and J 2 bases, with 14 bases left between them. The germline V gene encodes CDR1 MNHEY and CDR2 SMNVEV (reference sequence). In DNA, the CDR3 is TGTGCCAGCACCACCTCGGCGGGAAACTATGGCTACACCTTC. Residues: CASTTSAGNYGYTF.

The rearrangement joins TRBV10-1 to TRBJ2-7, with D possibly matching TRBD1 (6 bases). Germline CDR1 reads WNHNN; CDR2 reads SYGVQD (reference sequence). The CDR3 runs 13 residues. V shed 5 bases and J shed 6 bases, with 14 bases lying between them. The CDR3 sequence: CASSQTGTSEQYF. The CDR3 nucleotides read TGCGCCAGCAGTCAGACCGGGACATCCGAGCAGTACTTC.

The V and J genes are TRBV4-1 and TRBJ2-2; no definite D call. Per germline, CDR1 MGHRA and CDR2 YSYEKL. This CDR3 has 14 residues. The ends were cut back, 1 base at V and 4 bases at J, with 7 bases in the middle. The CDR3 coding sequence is TGCGCCAGCAGCCAAGTCCACACCACCGGGGAGCTGTTTTTT. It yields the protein CASSQVHTTGELFF.

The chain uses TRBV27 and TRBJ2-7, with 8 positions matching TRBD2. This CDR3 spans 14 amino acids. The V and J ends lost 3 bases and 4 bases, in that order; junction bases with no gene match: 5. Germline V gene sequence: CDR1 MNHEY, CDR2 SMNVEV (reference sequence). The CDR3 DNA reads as TGTGCCAGCAGTTTCGCGGGGGGCAGTTACGAGCAGTACTTC. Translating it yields CASSFAGGSYEQYF.

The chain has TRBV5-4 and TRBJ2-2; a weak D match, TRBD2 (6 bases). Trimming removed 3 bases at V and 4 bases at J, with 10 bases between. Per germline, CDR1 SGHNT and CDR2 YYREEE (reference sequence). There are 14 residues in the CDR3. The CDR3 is CASSWGESTGELFF. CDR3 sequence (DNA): TGTGCCAGCAGCTGGGGGGAAAGCACCGGGGAGCTGTTTTTT.

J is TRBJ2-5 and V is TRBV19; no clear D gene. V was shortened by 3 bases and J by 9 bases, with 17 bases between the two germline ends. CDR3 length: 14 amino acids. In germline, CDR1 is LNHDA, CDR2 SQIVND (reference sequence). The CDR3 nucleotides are TGTGCCAGTAGTATCCATAGACTCTCTGTGGCCCAGTACTTC. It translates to CASSIHRLSVAQYF.